The rows below give T cell receptor beta chains drawn from one sample of a study of OX40 agonist ivuxolimab in advanced cancers. Profiled with immunoSEQ multiplex PCR; TCRdb holds only in-frame clones, not every one. The sample consists of over 75,000 clones, around 85% of them appearing once. The sequences come from CD4+ or CD8+ T cells sorted from blood, collected in a trial of the OX40 agonist ivuxolimab. The receptors come from an adult with an advanced solid tumor such as melanoma, head and neck, liver or kidney cancer. Both conserved end residues are part of each CDR3. The D gene is left open where the match is weak. Some rows mark clone size as missing; the rest say once, few, many or name a class of expanded clone.

V,size,J,length,D,DNA,CDR3
TRBV6-1,once,TRBJ2-3,15,NA,TGTGCCAGCAGTGAGGGGGGCCATGTCACAGATACGCAGTATTTT,CASSEGGHVTDTQYF
TRBV11-2,NA,TRBJ1-5,16,NA,TGTGCCAGCAGCTCTAACCCGCCGGGAAGCAATCAGCCCCAGCATTTT,CASSSNPPGSNQPQHF
TRBV5-1,few,TRBJ2-7,11,NA,TGCGCCAGCAAGGACAGCTACGAGCAGTACTTC,CASKDSYEQYF
TRBV30,NA,TRBJ1-2,14,NA,TGTGCCTGGAGTGATGCCGGGGGCAGCTATGGTTACACCTTC,CAWSDAGGSYGYTF
TRBV10-1,NA,TRBJ1-2,13,TRBD1,TGCGCCAGCAGTGCCGGGACAGCGTCCCCCTACACCTTC,CASSAGTASPYTF
TRBV6-6,NA,TRBJ1-3,14,TRBD1,TGTGCCAGCAGTTGGGGACAGTCATTAAACACCATATATTTT,CASSWGQSLNTIYF
TRBV11-2,NA,TRBJ2-2,14,NA,TGTGCCAGCAGCCCCCAGGCGGGCACCGGGGAGCTGTTTTTT,CASSPQAGTGELFF
TRBV6-6,NA,TRBJ1-1,15,NA,TGTGCCAGCAGTTACTCCCCGGGAATGAACACTGAAGCTTTCTTT,CASSYSPGMNTEAFF
TRBV5-1,NA,TRBJ1-2,15,TRBD1,TGCGCCAGCCGAAGAACCCAACAGGGGGCGGGCGGCTACACCTTC,CASRRTQQGAGGYTF
TRBV4-3,NA,TRBJ1-2,15,TRBD1,TGCGCCAGCAGCCAAGGACAGGGTTTCAGCTATGGCTACACCTTC,CASSQGQGFSYGYTF
TRBV18,NA,TRBJ2-3,14,NA,TGTGCCAGCTCACCGAGGGCGAGCACAGATACGCAGTATTTT,CASSPRASTDTQYF
TRBV6-5,NA,TRBJ2-7,15,TRBD1,TGTGCCAGCAGTTCCTGGACAGGGGATAACTACGAGCAGTACTTC,CASSSWTGDNYEQYF
TRBV9,NA,TRBJ2-3,15,NA,TGTGCCAGCAGCGTAGGGGGTATTCGGACAGATACGCAGTATTTT,CASSVGGIRTDTQYF
TRBV7-3,few,TRBJ2-1,13,NA,TGTGCCAGCAGATTAGACAGTACCAATGAGCAGTTCTTC,CASRLDSTNEQFF
TRBV7-2,NA,TRBJ2-5,12,NA,TGTGCCAGCAGCCCTGGGTTTGAGACCCAGTACTTC,CASSPGFETQYF
TRBV4-1,NA,TRBJ2-1,15,TRBD1,TGCGCCAGCAGCCGCAACCGGGACAGTTACAATGAGCAGTTCTTC,CASSRNRDSYNEQFF
TRBV6-5,NA,TRBJ1-1,16,NA,TGTGCCAGCAGTTACTCGGTCGGGACCTTGAACACTGAAGCTTTCTTT,CASSYSVGTLNTEAFF
TRBV30,NA,TRBJ1-2,15,NA,TGTGCCTGGAGTGTAAATTCCGTCCTCAACTATGGCTACACCTTC,CAWSVNSVLNYGYTF
TRBV10-3,NA,TRBJ1-2,18,TRBD1,TGTGCCATCAGTATCAATCCGGGACAGGGAAACCAAGAGGGTGGCTACACCTTC,CAISINPGQGNQEGGYTF
TRBV23-1,NA,TRBJ2-2,15,NA,TGCGCCAGCAGGCGGACGGGTCCGAACACCGGGGAGCTGTTTTTT,CASRRTGPNTGELFF
TRBV9,few,TRBJ2-3,13,NA,TGTGCCAGCAGCGTAGGTAGCGAGGGTACGCAGTATTTT,CASSVGSEGTQYF
TRBV15,few,TRBJ1-5,15,NA,TGTGCCACCAGCAGAGAGACAGGATTAGATCAGCCCCAGCATTTT,CATSRETGLDQPQHF
TRBV27,NA,TRBJ2-1,16,TRBD1,TGTGCCAGGACACCAGGGGGCCGAGCGGTGTACAATGAGCAGTTCTTC,CARTPGGRAVYNEQFF
TRBV28,NA,TRBJ2-3,17,TRBD1,TGTGCCAGCAGTTTAAGCGACAGGGGGCTAGGTTCAGATACGCAGTATTTT,CASSLSDRGLGSDTQYF
TRBV5-4,NA,TRBJ1-2,15,NA,TGTGCCAGCAACGTGGTAGGAGGGGCTAACTATGGCTACACCTTC,CASNVVGGANYGYTF
TRBV9,NA,TRBJ1-5,15,NA,TGTGCCAGCAGCGTAGTAGGGGGAAGGCGTCAGCCCCAGCATTTT,CASSVVGGRRQPQHF
TRBV4-3,NA,TRBJ2-3,14,NA,TGCGCCAGCAGCCAAGATGGCAGGGCAGATACGCAGTATTTT,CASSQDGRADTQYF
TRBV5-6,NA,TRBJ2-1,17,NA,TGTGCCAGCAGCTTGGGGGACGCAGGGCTCCTTTACAATGAGCAGTTCTTC,CASSLGDAGLLYNEQFF
TRBV18,few,TRBJ2-7,11,NA,TGTGCCAGCTCATTACGGAACGAGCAGTACTTC,CASSLRNEQYF
TRBV28,NA,TRBJ1-1,12,NA,TGTGCCAGCAGGGGGGACCCCACTGAAGCTTTCTTT,CASRGDPTEAFF
TRBV11-3,NA,TRBJ2-7,14,TRBD2,TGTGCCAGCAGCCCCGGGACTATCGACACCGAGCAGTACTTC,CASSPGTIDTEQYF
TRBV7-2,NA,TRBJ2-1,14,NA,TGTGCCAGCAGCTTAGGGAGACTAGGCAATGAGCAGTTCTTC,CASSLGRLGNEQFF
TRBV19,NA,TRBJ1-1,16,NA,TGTGCCAGTAGTCCGATGAGAGGGGTTGGGGTCTCTGAAGCTTTCTTT,CASSPMRGVGVSEAFF
TRBV5-8,NA,TRBJ2-3,14,NA,TGTGCCAGCACCTTGGGCCAGGGTATGGATACGCAGTATTTT,CASTLGQGMDTQYF
TRBV27,NA,TRBJ2-7,14,TRBD2,TGTGCCAGCAGTTTTTGGGGAGGGCGGTACGAGCAGTACTTC,CASSFWGGRYEQYF
TRBV7-6,NA,TRBJ1-4,14,NA,TGTGCCAGCAGCCCACAACACCGGGTTGAAAAACTGTTTTTT,CASSPQHRVEKLFF
TRBV7-2,NA,TRBJ2-5,13,NA,TGTGCCAGCAGCTTAGGACTGTCCGGGACCCAGTACTTC,CASSLGLSGTQYF
TRBV2,NA,TRBJ1-1,13,NA,TGTGCCAGCAAGATCCAGAGTAACACTGAAGCTTTCTTT,CASKIQSNTEAFF
TRBV7-3,NA,TRBJ2-2,13,NA,TGTGCCAGCAGCTTAATGAACACCGGGGAGCTGTTTTTT,CASSLMNTGELFF
TRBV30,NA,TRBJ1-5,12,NA,TGTGCCTGGGCCCCGGGGGATCAGCCCCAGCATTTT,CAWAPGDQPQHF
TRBV7-3,NA,TRBJ2-1,18,TRBD2,TGTGCCAGCAGCTTAACGTCGGCTAGCGGGGGCCTATACAATGAGCAGTTCTTC,CASSLTSASGGLYNEQFF
TRBV6-5,once,TRBJ1-1,15,TRBD1,TGTGCCAGCACCGCATTACAGGGGGCGCAAGGTGAAGCTTTCTTT,CASTALQGAQGEAFF